Listed below are T cell receptor beta chains from one sample, sequenced in a study of shared clonotypes between healthy human individuals. Sequencing used immunoSEQ multiplex PCR; TCRdb keeps in-frame clones, though not all of them. This sample carries some 2 million clones, roughly 94% of them seen once, and the ten largest clones take 0.13%. The sequencing sample was made of naive CD4+ T cells sorted from blood. Receptors originate from a man aged 18 to 29 in good health. CDR3s include the opening cysteine and the closing phenylalanine or tryptophan. The order of the fields is CDR3 length, V gene, J gene, clone size, D gene, CDR3 DNA, CDR3 protein. A D gene is named only where the DNA matches it firmly. Size tells how often a clone was seen (once, few, many) or the class of an expanded clone, and some rows leave it out.

length: 14
V: TRBV28
J: TRBJ1-3
size: once
D: -
DNA: TGTGCCAGTGGCAAACAGGGTGGTCGGGACACCATATATTTT
CDR3: CASGKQGGRDTIYF

length: 17
V: TRBV11-3
J: TRBJ2-7
size: -
D: TRBD2
DNA: TGTGCCAGCAGCCAAGTTTGGCTAGCGGTAAGCTCCTACGAGCAGTACTTC
CDR3: CASSQVWLAVSSYEQYF

length: 14
V: TRBV5-4
J: TRBJ2-7
size: -
D: -
DNA: TGTGCCAGCAGCTTAGCTGGGGGGTTGGAAGAGCAGTACTTC
CDR3: CASSLAGGLEEQYF

length: 14
V: TRBV5-1
J: TRBJ2-1
size: -
D: TRBD1
DNA: TGCGCCAGCTATGGACAGGGCACCTACAATGAGCAGTTCTTC
CDR3: CASYGQGTYNEQFF

length: 17
V: TRBV6-1
J: TRBJ2-4
size: -
D: TRBD2
DNA: TGTGCCAGCAGTGGAGGCCTAACTCCGGGGGGAAGGGACATTCAGTACTTC
CDR3: CASSGGLTPGGRDIQYF

length: 15
V: TRBV6-6
J: TRBJ2-4
size: -
D: -
DNA: TGTGCCAGCAGTCCCGGACGTGATCGAAGACCGTTACAGTACTTC
CDR3: CASSPGRDRRPLQYF

length: 15
V: TRBV6-5
J: TRBJ1-2
size: -
D: -
DNA: TGTGCCAGCAGTTACTCAAGGGGGGCTAACTATGGCTACACCTTC
CDR3: CASSYSRGANYGYTF

length: 21
V: TRBV6-1
J: TRBJ2-6
size: once
D: TRBD2
DNA: TGTGCCAGCAGTGAAGCGTCGGGACTAGCGGGGGCCGCAGGGAGGGCCAACGTCCTGACTTTC
CDR3: CASSEASGLAGAAGRANVLTF

length: 14
V: TRBV6-5
J: TRBJ2-1
size: -
D: -
DNA: TGTGCCAGCAATAGAGGTAGGGGCGCCCATGAGCAGTTCTTC
CDR3: CASNRGRGAHEQFF

length: 14
V: TRBV5-6
J: TRBJ2-7
size: -
D: TRBD1
DNA: TGTGCCAGCAGCGCCGGGACAGAGAACTACGAGCAGTACTTC
CDR3: CASSAGTENYEQYF

length: 13
V: TRBV11-2
J: TRBJ1-1
size: -
D: -
DNA: TGTGCCAGCAACCTGGTCAGCGGCACTGAAGCTTTCTTT
CDR3: CASNLVSGTEAFF

length: 13
V: TRBV6-5
J: TRBJ1-2
size: -
D: -
DNA: TGTGCCAGCAGCCGTGGGCAGTCGTATGGCTACACCTTC
CDR3: CASSRGQSYGYTF

length: 14
V: TRBV5-1
J: TRBJ2-2
size: -
D: -
DNA: TGCGCCAGCAGCTTGGATACCGGGGCCGGGGAGCTGTTTTTT
CDR3: CASSLDTGAGELFF

length: 10
V: TRBV20-1
J: TRBJ2-3
size: few
D: -
DNA: TGCAGTGCCCAGGCAGATACGCAGTATTTT
CDR3: CSAQADTQYF

length: 16
V: TRBV27
J: TRBJ1-3
size: -
D: -
DNA: TGTGCCAGCAGTTTGGGGGGGCTCAGCTCTGGAAACACCATATATTTT
CDR3: CASSLGGLSSGNTIYF

length: 15
V: TRBV6-1
J: TRBJ1-2
size: -
D: TRBD1
DNA: TGTGCCAGCAGTCGGCGACAGGGCGGAATGGATGGCTACACCTTC
CDR3: CASSRRQGGMDGYTF

length: 15
V: TRBV6-5
J: TRBJ2-7
size: -
D: -
DNA: TGTGCCAGCAGACGTGCGCCGGAGGGTTCCTACGAGCAGTACTTC
CDR3: CASRRAPEGSYEQYF

length: 13
V: TRBV29-1
J: TRBJ2-7
size: -
D: TRBD2
DNA: TGCAGCGCGGAGTCCAGCGGGGGTTACGAGCAGTACTTC
CDR3: CSAESSGGYEQYF

length: 14
V: TRBV14
J: TRBJ2-2
size: -
D: -
DNA: TGTGCCAGCAGCCAAGTCATGGTCCCCGGGGAGCTGTTTTTT
CDR3: CASSQVMVPGELFF

length: 16
V: TRBV28
J: TRBJ1-4
size: -
D: TRBD1
DNA: TGTGCCAGCAGTTTCCTCGGGACAGGATCTAATGAAAAACTGTTTTTT
CDR3: CASSFLGTGSNEKLFF

length: 14
V: TRBV10-2
J: TRBJ2-7
size: -
D: -
DNA: TGCGCCAGCAGTGACATTGGAGACAAATACGAGCAGTACTTC
CDR3: CASSDIGDKYEQYF

length: 13
V: TRBV7-9
J: TRBJ2-5
size: -
D: -
DNA: TGTGCCAGCGGAAGGGTGGGGGCAGAGACCCAGTACTTC
CDR3: CASGRVGAETQYF

length: 14
V: TRBV11-2
J: TRBJ2-7
size: -
D: -
DNA: TGTGCCAGCAGCCTCTCACAGGTTTCCTACGAGCAGTACTTC
CDR3: CASSLSQVSYEQYF

length: 16
V: TRBV27
J: TRBJ1-2
size: -
D: TRBD1
DNA: TGTGCCAGCAGTTTATTAGGGGACAGGGGGCGTGGAGGCTACACCTTC
CDR3: CASSLLGDRGRGGYTF

length: 13
V: TRBV29-1
J: TRBJ2-7
size: -
D: -
DNA: TGCAGCGCCACCGGGCAGAGCTCCTACGAGCAGTACTTC
CDR3: CSATGQSSYEQYF

length: 13
V: TRBV28
J: TRBJ1-2
size: once
D: -
DNA: TGTGCCAGCAGTTCGGGACAACTTAATGGCTACACCTTC
CDR3: CASSSGQLNGYTF

length: 15
V: TRBV7-9
J: TRBJ1-5
size: -
D: -
DNA: TGTGCCAGCAGCCCAGGGTCAGGGGTCACTCAGCCCCAGCATTTT
CDR3: CASSPGSGVTQPQHF

length: 19
V: TRBV4-1
J: TRBJ2-7
size: -
D: TRBD2
DNA: TGCGCCAGCAGCCAAGATCGGACTAGCGGGGCTATTAGCTCCTACGAGCAGTACTTC
CDR3: CASSQDRTSGAISSYEQYF

length: 16
V: TRBV6-5
J: TRBJ2-2
size: -
D: TRBD1
DNA: TGTGCCAGCAGTTACTCGGGACAGGGTTACACCGGGGAGCTGTTTTTT
CDR3: CASSYSGQGYTGELFF

length: 14
V: TRBV11-2
J: TRBJ2-5
size: -
D: -
DNA: TGTGCCAGCTCCTACGGAAGGAGCGGTGAGACCCAGTACTTC
CDR3: CASSYGRSGETQYF

length: 17
V: TRBV5-1
J: TRBJ2-5
size: -
D: TRBD2
DNA: TGCGCCAGCAGCTTGGGTTTACTAGCGGGAGTGGGGGAGACCCAGTACTTC
CDR3: CASSLGLLAGVGETQYF

length: 16
V: TRBV29-1
J: TRBJ2-7
size: -
D: TRBD1
DNA: TGCAGCGTTAGCTCCGGCCGAGGGACAGGGGGCAACGAGCAGTACTTC
CDR3: CSVSSGRGTGGNEQYF

length: 13
V: TRBV12-5
J: TRBJ2-7
size: -
D: -
DNA: TGTGCTAGTGGTTTGGTACTCATGGGGACCGTTAGTTTC
CDR3: CASGLVLMGTVSF

length: 19
V: TRBV7-8
J: TRBJ2-7
size: -
D: -
DNA: TGTGCCAGCAGTATCCTACGGGCCACCTTCACCTACCCAACCTACGAGCAGTACTTC
CDR3: CASSILRATFTYPTYEQYF

length: 16
V: TRBV25-1
J: TRBJ1-3
size: -
D: -
DNA: TGTGCCAGCAGTGGGCCCGGAACGACCTCTGGAAACACCATATATTTT
CDR3: CASSGPGTTSGNTIYF

length: 16
V: TRBV27
J: TRBJ2-3
size: -
D: TRBD2
DNA: TGTGCCAGCAGTTTAAGTCGAGCGGGGGACCGAGATACGCAGTATTTT
CDR3: CASSLSRAGDRDTQYF

length: 17
V: TRBV28
J: TRBJ1-5
size: once
D: -
DNA: TGTGCCAGCAGCTCCCCCCGTAAAGGGCAGGATAATCAGCCCCAGCATTTT
CDR3: CASSSPRKGQDNQPQHF

length: 15
V: TRBV7-2
J: TRBJ2-1
size: -
D: TRBD1
DNA: TGTGCCAGCAGCCTCAGGGGACAGGGTAGCAATGAGCAGTTCTTC
CDR3: CASSLRGQGSNEQFF

length: 15
V: TRBV6-1
J: TRBJ1-2
size: -
D: -
DNA: TGTGCCAGCAGTGAAAATATGGGGGGGAACTATGGCTACACCTTC
CDR3: CASSENMGGNYGYTF

length: 17
V: TRBV10-3
J: TRBJ2-7
size: -
D: TRBD1
DNA: TGTGCCACCCGGGTAGGACAGGGGCCCCTGAGCTCCTACGAGCAGTACTTC
CDR3: CATRVGQGPLSSYEQYF

length: 17
V: TRBV29-1
J: TRBJ2-6
size: -
D: -
DNA: TGCAGCGTTGAGGGTGGCAGGGCGGATGGAAGGGCCAACGTCCTGACTTTC
CDR3: CSVEGGRADGRANVLTF